The rows below give T cell receptor beta chains drawn from one sample of a study of shared clonotypes between healthy human individuals. Some clones are missing from TCRdb's copy, which holds only in-frame ones; the method was immunoSEQ multiplex PCR. Of about 2.1 million clones detected, 80% to 95% appear once; the ten largest clones hold about 1.7%. The source material was naive CD8+ T cells from PBMCs. These receptors all stem from a young man in good health. Some clones in this sample may be carry-over from other donors' samples. CDR3s include the opening cysteine and the closing phenylalanine or tryptophan. The D gene is left open where the match is weak. Size is omitted from some rows. Given values are once, few, many or a class for expanded clones.

CDR3: CASSENREAFF; DNA: TGCGCCAGCAGTGAGAACAGAGAAGCTTTCTTT; V: TRBV10-2; D: -; size: -; J: TRBJ1-1
CDR3: CASSIGGAGSNQPQHF; DNA: TGTGCCAGTAGTATAGGGGGGGCTGGTAGCAATCAGCCCCAGCATTTT; V: TRBV19; D: -; size: -; J: TRBJ1-5
CDR3: CASSLMASGELFF; DNA: TGTGCCAGCAGTTTAATGGCTTCCGGGGAGCTGTTTTTT; V: TRBV27; D: -; size: -; J: TRBJ2-2
CDR3: CASSLGEGGYTF; DNA: TGTGCCAGCAGTTTAGGCGAGGGGGGCTACACCTTC; V: TRBV28; D: -; size: -; J: TRBJ1-2
CDR3: CASRSLHTDGNTHEAFF; DNA: TGTGCCAGTAGGTCTTTACACACGGACGGGAACACCCATGAAGCTTTCTTT; V: TRBV19; D: -; size: -; J: TRBJ1-1
CDR3: CASSFRSGRAPETQYF; DNA: TGTGCCAGCAGTTTCCGTAGCGGGAGGGCCCCTGAGACCCAGTACTTC; V: TRBV28; D: TRBD2; size: -; J: TRBJ2-5
CDR3: CASSESWAGEPTMNTGELFF; DNA: TGCGCCAGCAGTGAGTCGTGGGCGGGAGAGCCTACAATGAACACCGGGGAGCTGTTTTTT; V: TRBV10-2; D: TRBD2; size: -; J: TRBJ2-2
CDR3: CASSGPRDRVDSNQPQHF; DNA: TGTGCCAGCAGTGGCCCTAGGGACAGGGTGGATAGCAATCAGCCCCAGCATTTT; V: TRBV25-1; D: TRBD1; size: once; J: TRBJ1-5
CDR3: CASTPRLADNEQFF; DNA: TGTGCCAGCACCCCCCGGCTAGCAGACAATGAGCAGTTCTTC; V: TRBV11-2; D: -; size: -; J: TRBJ2-1
CDR3: CASSEKPREMNTEAFF; DNA: TGCGCCAGCAGTGAGAAACCGAGGGAGATGAACACTGAAGCTTTCTTT; V: TRBV5-1; D: -; size: -; J: TRBJ1-1
CDR3: CASSIAAISYTEAFF; DNA: TGTGCCAGTAGTATAGCGGCCATATCCTACACTGAAGCTTTCTTT; V: TRBV19; D: -; size: -; J: TRBJ1-1
CDR3: CASGLKGGMTEETQYF; DNA: TGTGCTAGTGGTTTGAAGGGCGGGATGACAGAAGAGACCCAGTACTTC; V: TRBV12-5; D: -; size: -; J: TRBJ2-5
CDR3: CASSPPGSSYEQYF; DNA: TGTGCCAGCAGCCCTCCGGGGAGCTCCTACGAGCAGTACTTC; V: TRBV28; D: -; size: -; J: TRBJ2-7
CDR3: CAWSVLRDSGYTF; DNA: TGTGCCTGGAGTGTATTGCGGGATTCTGGCTACACCTTC; V: TRBV30; D: -; size: -; J: TRBJ1-2
CDR3: CASSHPPSGRNIQYF; DNA: TGTGCCAGCAGCCATCCCCCTAGCGGGAGAAACATTCAGTACTTC; V: TRBV14; D: TRBD2; size: -; J: TRBJ2-4
CDR3: CASSPGPPVVGNTIYF; DNA: TGTGCCAGCAGCCCTGGACCGCCAGTAGTTGGAAACACCATATATTTT; V: TRBV11-2; D: -; size: once; J: TRBJ1-3
CDR3: CASGPGLGGSGPNTGELFF; DNA: TGTGCTAGTGGTCCGGGACTAGGGGGGTCTGGGCCGAACACCGGGGAGCTGTTTTTT; V: TRBV12-5; D: TRBD2; size: -; J: TRBJ2-2
CDR3: CASSYLNFAEELFF; DNA: TGTGCCAGCAGTTACTTGAATTTTGCCGAGGAGCTGTTTTTT; V: TRBV6-5; D: -; size: -; J: TRBJ2-2
CDR3: CASSLSSPPTFGQYF; DNA: TGTGCCAGCAGTTTATCGTCTCCTCCGACGTTCGGGCAGTACTTC; V: TRBV27; D: -; size: -; J: TRBJ2-7
CDR3: CASSDRQGAGEQYF; DNA: TGTGCCAGCAGCGACCGACAGGGGGCTGGGGAGCAGTACTTC; V: TRBV9; D: TRBD1; size: -; J: TRBJ2-7
CDR3: CASSILVGDTQYF; DNA: TGTGCCAGTAGTATTTTGGTCGGGGATACGCAGTATTTT; V: TRBV19; D: -; size: -; J: TRBJ2-3
CDR3: CAINSANSPLHF; DNA: TGTGCCATCAATTCAGCCAATTCACCCCTCCACTTT; V: TRBV10-3; D: -; size: once; J: TRBJ1-6
CDR3: CASSSRQGEQYF; DNA: TGTGCCAGCAGTTCCCGACAGGGAGAGCAGTACTTC; V: TRBV6-6; D: TRBD1; size: -; J: TRBJ2-5
CDR3: CASRNPYGYTF; DNA: TGTGCCAGCAGGAACCCCTATGGCTACACCTTC; V: TRBV27; D: -; size: -; J: TRBJ1-2
CDR3: CASTRVGRDLNNEQFF; DNA: TGTGCCAGCACCCGAGTAGGGCGGGATCTCAACAATGAGCAGTTCTTC; V: TRBV11-2; D: -; size: -; J: TRBJ2-1
CDR3: CASSTGTGLGKNIQYF; DNA: TGTGCCAGCAGCACAGGGACAGGGTTGGGCAAAAACATTCAGTACTTC; V: TRBV11-2; D: TRBD1; size: -; J: TRBJ2-4
CDR3: CASSSFGGLETQYF; DNA: TGTGCCAGCAGCTCATTCGGGGGCTTGGAGACCCAGTACTTC; V: TRBV13; D: -; size: -; J: TRBJ2-5
CDR3: CASSYWARRTTDTQYF; DNA: TGTGCCAGCAGTTACTGGGCTCGGAGGACCACAGATACGCAGTATTTT; V: TRBV5-6; D: -; size: -; J: TRBJ2-3
CDR3: CASSQVLTGGLNTEAFF; DNA: TGCGCCAGCAGCCAAGTGCTCACAGGGGGATTGAACACTGAAGCTTTCTTT; V: TRBV4-3; D: TRBD1; size: -; J: TRBJ1-1
CDR3: CASSEWLALSYEQYF; DNA: TGTGCCAGCAGTGAATGGCTAGCGCTCTCCTACGAGCAGTACTTC; V: TRBV6-1; D: -; size: -; J: TRBJ2-7
CDR3: CAWIGSGRALSSYNEQFF; DNA: TGTGCCTGGATCGGATCCGGGAGGGCCCTATCTTCCTACAATGAGCAGTTCTTC; V: TRBV30; D: TRBD2; size: -; J: TRBJ2-1
CDR3: CASSSREAPNEKLFF; DNA: TGTGCCAGCAGCTCCCGGGAAGCACCGAATGAAAAACTGTTTTTT; V: TRBV11-2; D: -; size: -; J: TRBJ1-4
CDR3: CASSAPTETNTEAFF; DNA: TGTGCCAGCAGTGCCCCGACTGAGACGAACACTGAAGCTTTCTTT; V: TRBV28; D: -; size: -; J: TRBJ1-1
CDR3: CASSDRQGAGTEAFF; DNA: TGTGCCAGTAGTGATAGACAGGGGGCTGGCACTGAAGCTTTCTTT; V: TRBV19; D: TRBD1; size: -; J: TRBJ1-1
CDR3: CASRLPAPSRGRYGYTF; DNA: TGTGCAAGTCGCTTACCCGCCCCAAGTAGGGGCAGGTACGGCTACACCTTC; V: TRBV12-2; D: -; size: -; J: TRBJ1-2
CDR3: CASKIAESYNEQFF; DNA: TGTGCCAGCAAAATAGCGGAATCCTACAATGAGCAGTTCTTC; V: TRBV2; D: -; size: once; J: TRBJ2-1